This T cell receptor (beta chain) was documented in a study of response to subunit inactivated influenza vaccine. This clonotype was picked up many times. No antigen is known for it. Using its own MiXCR run on the RT-PCR reads, TCRdb lists one record per CDR3 protein. The repertoire holds fewer than 750,000 distinct CDR3 sequences, roughly 15% seen once, with roughly 10% in the top ten. Broader study findings: T cells newly recruited by each seasonal influenza vaccination are few, the authors suggested.

The CDR3 loop spans 17 amino acids. The V gene's germline CDR1 is MNHEY and CDR2 SVGEGT. Trimming stripped 2 bases from V and 3 bases from J, with 17 bases between. The TCR sequence derives from a man between 50 and 59 years old who received an inactivated influenza vaccine. The chain links TRBV6-2 or TRBV6-3 to TRBJ2-1, with D perhaps TRBD2 (5 bases). The sample was PBMCs from blood, taken roughly 12 days after vaccination. CDR3 bases: TGTGCCAGCAGTTACACAAAGGAGGAGATCAACTACAATGAGCAGTTCTTC. It encodes CASSYTKEEINYNEQFF.